This is a list of T cell receptor beta chains from one sample in a study of shared clonotypes between healthy human individuals. Profiling relied on immunoSEQ multiplex PCR, and the TCRdb table lists in-frame clones only, not all of them. The sample includes about 2 million clones, roughly 94% seen only once; the top ten take 0.1% to 0.15%. Specimen: naive CD4+ T cells sorted from blood. The receptors originated from a man in his late teens or twenties in good health. The CDR3 runs from the conserved cysteine through the conserved F or W. Each record gives: clone size, J gene, D gene, V gene, CDR3 protein, CDR3 DNA. The D gene is left open where the match is weak. Rows give clone size only sometimes, using once, few, many, or a class for an expanded clone.

size: -; J: TRBJ1-6; D: TRBD1; V: TRBV14; CDR3: CASSQGTGTANSPLHF; DNA: TGTGCCAGCAGCCAAGGGACAGGGACAGCCAATTCACCCCTCCACTTT
size: -; J: TRBJ1-2; D: -; V: TRBV5-6; CDR3: CASIQAGWGRGDYGYTF; DNA: TGTGCCAGCATCCAAGCGGGATGGGGGCGCGGGGACTATGGCTACACCTTC
size: once; J: TRBJ1-1; D: -; V: TRBV4-1; CDR3: CASSQVRNRADTEAFF; DNA: TGCGCCAGCAGCCAAGTACGGAACAGGGCAGATACTGAAGCTTTCTTT
size: once; J: TRBJ2-3; D: TRBD2; V: TRBV11-3; CDR3: CASSHGLAGVRDTQYF; DNA: TGTGCCAGCAGCCATGGACTAGCGGGAGTACGGGATACGCAGTATTTT
size: -; J: TRBJ2-7; D: TRBD1; V: TRBV6-1; CDR3: CASSEYDRGQLNEQYF; DNA: TGTGCCAGCAGTGAGTACGACAGGGGACAACTCAACGAGCAGTACTTC
size: -; J: TRBJ2-7; D: TRBD1; V: TRBV18; CDR3: CASSPTGGNEQYF; DNA: TGTGCCAGCTCGCCGACAGGGGGCAACGAGCAGTACTTC
size: -; J: TRBJ2-5; D: -; V: TRBV7-9; CDR3: CASSLVYRTATETQYF; DNA: TGTGCCAGCAGCTTAGTGTATCGGACGGCCACAGAGACCCAGTACTTC
size: -; J: TRBJ2-2; D: TRBD1; V: TRBV6-1; CDR3: CASSAGGMYTGELFF; DNA: TGTGCCAGCAGTGCAGGGGGCATGTACACCGGGGAGCTGTTTTTT
size: -; J: TRBJ1-4; D: -; V: TRBV28; CDR3: CASRLGSIGTEKLFF; DNA: TGTGCCAGCAGACTAGGTTCCATTGGGACTGAAAAACTGTTTTTT
size: -; J: TRBJ2-3; D: TRBD2; V: TRBV4-1; CDR3: CASSQVNSGGQDTQYF; DNA: TGCGCCAGCAGCCAAGTTAATAGCGGGGGTCAGGATACGCAGTATTTT
size: -; J: TRBJ1-2; D: -; V: TRBV10-2; CDR3: CASSPGFSYGYTF; DNA: TGCGCCAGCAGTCCAGGGTTCTCCTATGGCTACACCTTC
size: -; J: TRBJ2-5; D: TRBD1; V: TRBV5-4; CDR3: CASSFDRGRPETQYF; DNA: TGTGCCAGCAGCTTCGACAGGGGACGACCAGAGACCCAGTACTTC
size: -; J: TRBJ2-7; D: -; V: TRBV10-2; CDR3: CASIRQQAPYEQYF; DNA: TGCGCCAGCATAAGGCAACAGGCCCCCTACGAGCAGTACTTC
size: -; J: TRBJ1-1; D: -; V: TRBV9; CDR3: CASSVGQLNTEAFF; DNA: TGTGCCAGCAGCGTAGGACAGTTGAACACTGAAGCTTTCTTT
size: -; J: TRBJ2-3; D: -; V: TRBV6-5; CDR3: CASSWDSRTQYF; DNA: TGTGCCAGCAGCTGGGACTCCCGAACGCAGTATTTT
size: -; J: TRBJ1-6; D: -; V: TRBV7-1; CDR3: CASSLAGPNSPLHF; DNA: TGTGCCAGCAGCTTAGCAGGGCCGAATTCACCCCTCCACTTT
size: -; J: TRBJ2-7; D: -; V: TRBV19; CDR3: CASSIGREAEYF; DNA: TGTGCCAGTAGTATCGGCCGGGAAGCAGAGTACTTC
size: few; J: TRBJ1-5; D: TRBD1; V: TRBV11-2; CDR3: CASSLDGDRAPQHF; DNA: TGTGCCAGCAGCTTAGACGGAGACAGGGCTCCCCAGCATTTT
size: -; J: TRBJ1-1; D: -; V: TRBV21-1; CDR3: CASSKAEAANTEAFF; DNA: TGTGCCAGCAGCAAAGCCGAAGCGGCCAACACTGAAGCTTTCTTT
size: -; J: TRBJ2-1; D: -; V: TRBV7-3; CDR3: CASSLLFGTSYNEQFF; DNA: TGTGCCAGCAGCTTACTCTTTGGGACAAGCTACAATGAGCAGTTCTTC
size: -; J: TRBJ2-7; D: -; V: TRBV5-3; CDR3: CARSLARVEQYF; DNA: TGTGCCAGAAGCTTGGCGCGTGTGGAGCAGTACTTC
size: -; J: TRBJ2-3; D: TRBD2; V: TRBV5-1; CDR3: CASSVGLAGGTTDTQYF; DNA: TGCGCCAGCAGCGTCGGACTAGCGGGGGGAACGACTGATACGCAGTATTTT
size: once; J: TRBJ1-4; D: TRBD1; V: TRBV28; CDR3: CASRSPTGPREKLFF; DNA: TGTGCCAGCAGATCCCCGACAGGGCCTCGCGAAAAACTGTTTTTT
size: -; J: TRBJ2-7; D: TRBD1; V: TRBV5-5; CDR3: CASSLPPGTGYF; DNA: TGTGCCAGCAGCTTGCCCCCCGGGACAGGATACTTC
size: -; J: TRBJ2-2; D: -; V: TRBV12-5; CDR3: CASGPSGAGGELFF; DNA: TGTGCTAGTGGTCCCTCAGGGGCCGGCGGGGAGCTGTTTTTT
size: -; J: TRBJ1-1; D: -; V: TRBV27; CDR3: CASSLSKGTEAFF; DNA: TGTGCCAGCAGTTTATCGAAGGGAACTGAAGCTTTCTTT
size: -; J: TRBJ1-6; D: -; V: TRBV19; CDR3: CASSSQHRAYNSPLHF; DNA: TGTGCCAGTAGTTCCCAGCACAGGGCCTATAATTCACCCCTCCACTTT
size: -; J: TRBJ1-6; D: -; V: TRBV5-1; CDR3: CASSPGINNSPLHF; DNA: TGCGCCAGCAGCCCGGGGATAAATAATTCACCCCTCCACTTT
size: -; J: TRBJ2-5; D: TRBD1; V: TRBV5-1; CDR3: CASSPDPTGYRETQYF; DNA: TGCGCCAGCAGCCCCGACCCGACAGGGTACAGGGAGACCCAGTACTTC
size: -; J: TRBJ1-5; D: -; V: TRBV28; CDR3: CASSLAGSLNQPQHF; DNA: TGTGCCAGCAGTTTAGCGGGGTCCTTAAATCAGCCCCAGCATTTT
size: once; J: TRBJ2-7; D: -; V: TRBV20-1; CDR3: CSALAWYF; DNA: TGCAGTGCCCTTGCTTGGTACTTC
size: -; J: TRBJ2-1; D: TRBD2; V: TRBV5-3; CDR3: CARSPVAGGRYNEQFF; DNA: TGTGCCAGAAGCCCGGTAGCGGGAGGCCGTTACAATGAGCAGTTCTTC
size: -; J: TRBJ2-3; D: -; V: TRBV5-1; CDR3: CASSFASSSLFPDTQYF; DNA: TGCGCCAGCAGCTTCGCCAGCTCTTCTCTTTTCCCAGATACGCAGTATTTT
size: -; J: TRBJ2-1; D: -; V: TRBV2; CDR3: CASSPKGAGQTYNEQFF; DNA: TGTGCCAGCAGTCCCAAAGGAGCGGGACAAACCTACAATGAGCAGTTCTTC
size: -; J: TRBJ2-1; D: TRBD2; V: TRBV6-1; CDR3: CASIRSLSGRNEQFF; DNA: TGTGCCAGCATCCGAAGCCTTAGCGGGAGAAATGAGCAGTTCTTC
size: -; J: TRBJ2-7; D: TRBD1; V: TRBV5-6; CDR3: CASSRNRGYSYEQYF; DNA: TGTGCCAGCAGTCGAAACAGGGGGTACTCCTACGAGCAGTACTTC
size: -; J: TRBJ2-2; D: -; V: TRBV7-8; CDR3: CASSLEQGGVGELFF; DNA: TGTGCCAGCAGCTTAGAACAGGGCGGGGTCGGGGAGCTGTTTTTT